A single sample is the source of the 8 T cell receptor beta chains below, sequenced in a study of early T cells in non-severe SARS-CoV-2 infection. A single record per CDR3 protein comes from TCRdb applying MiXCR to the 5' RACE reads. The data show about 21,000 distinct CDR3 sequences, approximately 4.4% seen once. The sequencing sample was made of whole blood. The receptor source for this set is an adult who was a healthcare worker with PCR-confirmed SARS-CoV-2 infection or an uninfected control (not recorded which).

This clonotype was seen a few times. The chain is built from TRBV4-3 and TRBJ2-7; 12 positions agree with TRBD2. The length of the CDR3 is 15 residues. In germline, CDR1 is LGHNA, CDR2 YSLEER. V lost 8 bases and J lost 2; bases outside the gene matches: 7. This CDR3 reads CASSRSSGGAYEQYF. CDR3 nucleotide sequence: TGCGCCAGCTCGCGCTCTAGCGGGGGGGCCTACGAGCAGTACTTC.

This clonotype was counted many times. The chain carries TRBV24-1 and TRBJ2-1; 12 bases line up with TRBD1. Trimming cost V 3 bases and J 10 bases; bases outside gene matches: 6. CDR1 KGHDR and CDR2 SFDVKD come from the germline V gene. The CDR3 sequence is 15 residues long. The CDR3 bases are TGTGCCACCAGTGATCTCCGGGACAGGGGGCCGGAGCAGTTCTTC. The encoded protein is CATSDLRDRGPEQFF.

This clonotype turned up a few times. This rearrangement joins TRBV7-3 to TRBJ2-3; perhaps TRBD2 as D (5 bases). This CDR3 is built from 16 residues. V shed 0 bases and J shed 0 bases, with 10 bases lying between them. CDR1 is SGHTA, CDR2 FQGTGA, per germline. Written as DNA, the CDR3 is TGTGCCAGCAGCTTAACGAGGGCGACTAGCACAGATACGCAGTATTTT. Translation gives CASSLTRATSTDTQYF.

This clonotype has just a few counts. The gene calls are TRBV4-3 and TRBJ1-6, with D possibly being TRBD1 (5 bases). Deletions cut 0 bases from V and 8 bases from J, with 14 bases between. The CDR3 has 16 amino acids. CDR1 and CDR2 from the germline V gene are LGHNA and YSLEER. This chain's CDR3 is CASSQDHEGPDSPLHF. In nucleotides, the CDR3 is TGCGCCAGCAGCCAAGATCATGAGGGGCCGGATTCACCCCTCCACTTT.

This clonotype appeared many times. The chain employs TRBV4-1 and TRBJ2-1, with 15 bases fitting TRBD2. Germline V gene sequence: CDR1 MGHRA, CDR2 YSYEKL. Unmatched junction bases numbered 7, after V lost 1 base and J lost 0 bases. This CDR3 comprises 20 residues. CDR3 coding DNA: TGCGCCAGCAGCCAAGTCCCGGGACTAGCGGGGGGTAGCTCCTACAATGAGCAGTTCTTC. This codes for CASSQVPGLAGGSSYNEQFF.

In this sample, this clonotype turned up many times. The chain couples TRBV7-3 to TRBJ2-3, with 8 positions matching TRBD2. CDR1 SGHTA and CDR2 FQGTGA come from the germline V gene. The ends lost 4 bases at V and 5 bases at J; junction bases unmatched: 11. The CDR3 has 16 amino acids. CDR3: CASSSLAGGARDTQYF. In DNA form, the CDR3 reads TGTGCCAGCAGCTCCCTGGCCGGGGGGGCCAGAGATACGCAGTATTTT. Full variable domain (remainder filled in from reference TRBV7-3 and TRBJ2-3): GAGVSQTPSNKVTEKGKYVELRCDPISGHTALYWYRQSLGQGPEFLIYFQGTGAADDSGLPNDRFFAVRPEGSVSTLKIQRTERGDSAVYLCASSSLAGGARDTQYFGPGTRLTVL.

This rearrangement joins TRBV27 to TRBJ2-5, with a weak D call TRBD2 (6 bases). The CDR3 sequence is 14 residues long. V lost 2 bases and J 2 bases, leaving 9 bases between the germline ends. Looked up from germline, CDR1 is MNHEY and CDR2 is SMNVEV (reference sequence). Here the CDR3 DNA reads TGTGCCAGCAGTTTACGGGGGAGACAAGAGACCCAGTACTTC. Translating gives CASSLRGRQETQYF.

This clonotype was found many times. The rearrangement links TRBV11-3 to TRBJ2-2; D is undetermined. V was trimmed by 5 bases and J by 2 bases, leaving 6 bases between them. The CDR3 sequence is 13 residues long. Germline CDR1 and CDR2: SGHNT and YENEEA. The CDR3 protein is CASSKGNTGELFF. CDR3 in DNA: TGTGCCAGCAGCAAGGGAAACACCGGGGAGCTGTTTTTT.